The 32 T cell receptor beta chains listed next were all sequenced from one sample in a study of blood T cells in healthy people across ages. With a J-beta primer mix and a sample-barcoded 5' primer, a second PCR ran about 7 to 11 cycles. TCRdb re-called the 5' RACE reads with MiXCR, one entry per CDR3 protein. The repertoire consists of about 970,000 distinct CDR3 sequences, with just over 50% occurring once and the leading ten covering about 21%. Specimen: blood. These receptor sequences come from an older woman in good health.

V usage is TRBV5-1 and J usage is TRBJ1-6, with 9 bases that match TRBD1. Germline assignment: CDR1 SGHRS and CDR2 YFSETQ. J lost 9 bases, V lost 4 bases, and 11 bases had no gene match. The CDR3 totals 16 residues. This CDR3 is CASSPGGQGKGSPLHF. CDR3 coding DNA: TGCGCCAGCAGCCCGGGGGGACAGGGAAAGGGTTCACCCCTCCACTTT.

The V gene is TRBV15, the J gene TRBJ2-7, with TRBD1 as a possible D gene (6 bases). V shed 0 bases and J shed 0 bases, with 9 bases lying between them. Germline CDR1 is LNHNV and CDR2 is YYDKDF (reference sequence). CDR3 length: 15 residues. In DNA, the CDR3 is TGTGCCACCAGCAGAGATGGGACATACTCCTACGAGCAGTACTTC. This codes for CATSRDGTYSYEQYF.

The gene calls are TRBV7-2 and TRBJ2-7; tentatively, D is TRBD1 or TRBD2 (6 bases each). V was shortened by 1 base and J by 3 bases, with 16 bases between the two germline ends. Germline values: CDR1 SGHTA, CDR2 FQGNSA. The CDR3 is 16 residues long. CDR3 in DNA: TGTGCCAGCAGCTTAGGCCAGAACAGGGAGGTCTACGAGCAGTACTTC. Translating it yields CASSLGQNREVYEQYF.

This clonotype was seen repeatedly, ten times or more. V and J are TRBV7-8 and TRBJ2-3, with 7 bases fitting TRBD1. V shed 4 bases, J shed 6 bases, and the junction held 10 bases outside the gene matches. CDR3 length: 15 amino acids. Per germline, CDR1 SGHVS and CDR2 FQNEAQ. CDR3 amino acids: CASSSPGQYVDTQYF. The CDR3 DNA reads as TGTGCCAGCAGCTCCCCGGGACAGTATGTGGATACGCAGTATTTT.

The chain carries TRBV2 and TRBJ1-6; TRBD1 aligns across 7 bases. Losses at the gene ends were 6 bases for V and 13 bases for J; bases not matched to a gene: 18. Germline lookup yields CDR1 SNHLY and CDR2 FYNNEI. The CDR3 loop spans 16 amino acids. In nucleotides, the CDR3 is TGTGCCAGCAGACGACAGGGAATCCTAAATCCGTCTCCCCTCCACTTT. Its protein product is CASRRQGILNPSPLHF.

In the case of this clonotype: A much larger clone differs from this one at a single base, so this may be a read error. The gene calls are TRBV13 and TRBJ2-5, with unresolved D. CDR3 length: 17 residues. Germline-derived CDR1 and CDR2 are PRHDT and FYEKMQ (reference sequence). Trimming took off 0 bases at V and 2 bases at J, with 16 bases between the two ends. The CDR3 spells CASSLGRPNGEQETQYF. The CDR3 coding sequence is TGTGCCAGCAGCTTAGGCCGTCCTAACGGAGAACAAGAGACCCAGTACTTC.

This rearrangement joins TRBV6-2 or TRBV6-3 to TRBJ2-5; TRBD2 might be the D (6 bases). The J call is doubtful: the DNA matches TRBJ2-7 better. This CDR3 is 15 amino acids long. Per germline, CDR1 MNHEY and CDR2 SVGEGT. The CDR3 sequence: CASRNGDWRNYEQYF. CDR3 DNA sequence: TGTGCCAGCAGAAACGGGGACTGGAGGAACTACGAGCAGTACTTC.

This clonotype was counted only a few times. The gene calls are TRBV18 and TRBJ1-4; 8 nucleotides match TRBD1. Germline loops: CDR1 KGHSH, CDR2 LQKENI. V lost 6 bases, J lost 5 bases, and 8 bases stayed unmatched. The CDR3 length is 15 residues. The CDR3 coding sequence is TGTGCCAGCTCCCCGAACAGGGGGGAAAATGAAAAACTGTTTTTT. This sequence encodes CASSPNRGENEKLFF.

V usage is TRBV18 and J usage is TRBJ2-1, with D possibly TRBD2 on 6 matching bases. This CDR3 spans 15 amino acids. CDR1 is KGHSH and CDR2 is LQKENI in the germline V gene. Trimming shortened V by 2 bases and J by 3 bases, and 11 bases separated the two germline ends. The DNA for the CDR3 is TGTGCCAGCTCACCATCGTTAGCGGACTACAATGAGCAGTTCTTC. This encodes CASSPSLADYNEQFF.

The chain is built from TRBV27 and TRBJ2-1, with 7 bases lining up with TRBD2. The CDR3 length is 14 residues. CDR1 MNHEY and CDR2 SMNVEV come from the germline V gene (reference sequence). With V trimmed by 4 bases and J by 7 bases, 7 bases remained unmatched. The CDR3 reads CASSSGRASNEQFF. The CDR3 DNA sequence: TGTGCCAGCAGTTCTGGGAGGGCCTCGAATGAGCAGTTCTTC.

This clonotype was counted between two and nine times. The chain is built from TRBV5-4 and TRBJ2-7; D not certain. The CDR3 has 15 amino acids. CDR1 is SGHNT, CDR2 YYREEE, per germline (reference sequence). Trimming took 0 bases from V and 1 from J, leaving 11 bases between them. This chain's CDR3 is CASSLDPKTSYEQYF. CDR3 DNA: TGTGCCAGCAGCTTGGACCCAAAGACTTCCTACGAGCAGTACTTC.

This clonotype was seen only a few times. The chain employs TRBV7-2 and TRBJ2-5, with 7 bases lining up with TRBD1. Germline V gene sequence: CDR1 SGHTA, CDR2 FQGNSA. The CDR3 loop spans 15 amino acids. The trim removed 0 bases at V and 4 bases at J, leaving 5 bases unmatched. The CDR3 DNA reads TGTGCCAGCAGCTTAGCGCTGACAGGGAGAGAGACCCAGTACTTC. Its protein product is CASSLALTGRETQYF.

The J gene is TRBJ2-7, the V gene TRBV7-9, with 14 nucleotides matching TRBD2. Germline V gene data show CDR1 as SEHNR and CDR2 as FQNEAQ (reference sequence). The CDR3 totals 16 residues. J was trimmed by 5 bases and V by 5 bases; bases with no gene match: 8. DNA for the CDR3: TGTGCCAGCAGCCAGGGGACTAGCGGGGGCCCCCACGAGCAGTACTTC. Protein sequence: CASSQGTSGGPHEQYF.

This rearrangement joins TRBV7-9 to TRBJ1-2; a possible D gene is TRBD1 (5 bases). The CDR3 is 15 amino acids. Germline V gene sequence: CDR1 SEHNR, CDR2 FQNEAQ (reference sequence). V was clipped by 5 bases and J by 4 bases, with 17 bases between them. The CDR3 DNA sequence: TGTGCCAGCAGCGTTTCAGAGGGGAACCCCTATGGCTACACCTTC. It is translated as CASSVSEGNPYGYTF.

CDR3 loop: CAISESVSQPQHF. The CDR3 DNA is TGTGCCATCAGTGAGTCGGTCAGTCAGCCCCAGCATTTT. The J gene is TRBJ1-5, the V gene TRBV10-3, with no clear D. The CDR3 contains 13 residues. With 0 bases removed from V and 6 bases from J, the gap between germline ends came to 6 bases. In germline, CDR1 is ENHRY, CDR2 SYGVKD.

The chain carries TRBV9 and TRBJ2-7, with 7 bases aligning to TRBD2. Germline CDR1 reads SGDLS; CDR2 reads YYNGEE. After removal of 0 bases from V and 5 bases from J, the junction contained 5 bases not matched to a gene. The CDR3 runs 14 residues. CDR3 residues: CASSVEGGSDEQYF. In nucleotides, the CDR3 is TGTGCCAGCAGCGTAGAGGGAGGGTCTGACGAGCAGTACTTC.

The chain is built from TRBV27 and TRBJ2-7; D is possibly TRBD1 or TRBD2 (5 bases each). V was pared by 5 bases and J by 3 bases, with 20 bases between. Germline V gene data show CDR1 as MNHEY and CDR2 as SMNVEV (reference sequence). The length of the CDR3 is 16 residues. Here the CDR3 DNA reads TGTGCCAGCAGTCCGTCGATAGGGGCTAGCTACTACGAGCAGTACTTC. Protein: CASSPSIGASYYEQYF.

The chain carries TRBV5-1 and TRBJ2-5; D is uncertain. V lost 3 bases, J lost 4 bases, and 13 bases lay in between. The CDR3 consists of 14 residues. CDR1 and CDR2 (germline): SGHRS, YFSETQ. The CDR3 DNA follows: TGCGCCAGCAGCTACGGACGGATGGTAGAGACCCAGTACTTC. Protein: CASSYGRMVETQYF.

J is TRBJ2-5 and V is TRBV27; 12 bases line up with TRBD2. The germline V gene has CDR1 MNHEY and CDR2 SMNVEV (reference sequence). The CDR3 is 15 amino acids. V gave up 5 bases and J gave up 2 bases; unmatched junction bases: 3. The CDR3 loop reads CASSETSGGQETQYF. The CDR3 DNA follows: TGTGCCAGCAGTGAGACTAGCGGGGGTCAAGAGACCCAGTACTTC.

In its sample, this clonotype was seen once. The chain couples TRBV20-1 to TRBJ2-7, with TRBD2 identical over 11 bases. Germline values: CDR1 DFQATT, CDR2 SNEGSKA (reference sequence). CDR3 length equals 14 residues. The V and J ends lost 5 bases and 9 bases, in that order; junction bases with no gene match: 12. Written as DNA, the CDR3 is TGCAGTGCTGCCCCCGGAGTAGCGGGAGGGCGGCAGTACTTC. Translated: CSAAPGVAGGRQYF.

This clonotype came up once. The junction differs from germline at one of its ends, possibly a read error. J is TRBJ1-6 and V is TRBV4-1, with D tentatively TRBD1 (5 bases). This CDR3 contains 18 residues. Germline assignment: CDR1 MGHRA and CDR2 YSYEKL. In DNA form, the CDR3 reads TGCGCCAGCAGCCAGTTCGGACACATAAGCTCCTATAATTCACCCCCCCACTTT. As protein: CASSQFGHISSYNSPPHF.

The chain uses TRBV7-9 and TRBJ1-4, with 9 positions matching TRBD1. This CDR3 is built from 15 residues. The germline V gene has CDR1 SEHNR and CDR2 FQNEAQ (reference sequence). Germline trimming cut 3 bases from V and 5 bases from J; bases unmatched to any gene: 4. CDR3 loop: CASSLPTGGNEKLFF. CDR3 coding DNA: TGTGCCAGCAGCTTGCCGACAGGGGGAAATGAAAAACTGTTTTTT.

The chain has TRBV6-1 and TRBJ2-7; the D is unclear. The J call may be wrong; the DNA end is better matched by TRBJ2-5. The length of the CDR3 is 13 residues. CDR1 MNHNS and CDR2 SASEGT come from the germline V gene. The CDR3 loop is CASSEFREGTQYF. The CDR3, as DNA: TGTGCCAGCAGTGAATTTAGGGAAGGGACCCAGTACTTC.

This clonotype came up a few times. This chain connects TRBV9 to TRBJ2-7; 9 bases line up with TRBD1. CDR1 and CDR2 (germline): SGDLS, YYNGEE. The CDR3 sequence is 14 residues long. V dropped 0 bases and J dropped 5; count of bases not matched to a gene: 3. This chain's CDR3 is CASSVGTGVHEQYF. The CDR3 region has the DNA TGTGCCAGCAGCGTAGGGACAGGGGTTCACGAGCAGTACTTC.

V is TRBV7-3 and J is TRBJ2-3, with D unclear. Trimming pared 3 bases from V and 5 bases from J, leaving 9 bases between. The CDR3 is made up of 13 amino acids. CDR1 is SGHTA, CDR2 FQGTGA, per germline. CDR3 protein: CASSFGPKDTQYF. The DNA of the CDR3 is TGTGCCAGCAGCTTCGGCCCGAAAGATACGCAGTATTTT.

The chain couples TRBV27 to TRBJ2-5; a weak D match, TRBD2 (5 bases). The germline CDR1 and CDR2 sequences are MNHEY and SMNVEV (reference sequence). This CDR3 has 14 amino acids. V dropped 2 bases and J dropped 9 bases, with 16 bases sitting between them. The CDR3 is CASSLEGPWGSQYF. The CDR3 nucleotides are TGTGCCAGCAGTTTAGAGGGCCCCTGGGGTTCCCAGTACTTC.

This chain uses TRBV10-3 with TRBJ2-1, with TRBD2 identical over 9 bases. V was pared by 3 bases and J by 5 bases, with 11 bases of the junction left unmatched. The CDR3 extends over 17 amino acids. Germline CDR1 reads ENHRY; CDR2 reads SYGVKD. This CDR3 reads CAISDSLAGVPNNEQFF. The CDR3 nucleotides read TGTGCCATCAGTGACAGTTTAGCGGGAGTGCCGAACAATGAGCAGTTCTTC.

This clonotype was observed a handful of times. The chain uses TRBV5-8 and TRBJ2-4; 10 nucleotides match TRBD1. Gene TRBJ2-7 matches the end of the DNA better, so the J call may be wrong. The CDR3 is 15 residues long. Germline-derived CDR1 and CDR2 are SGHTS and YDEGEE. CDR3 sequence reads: CASSSRQGATDEQYF. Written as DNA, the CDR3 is TGTGCCAGCAGCTCGCGACAGGGGGCCACTGACGAGCAGTACTTC.

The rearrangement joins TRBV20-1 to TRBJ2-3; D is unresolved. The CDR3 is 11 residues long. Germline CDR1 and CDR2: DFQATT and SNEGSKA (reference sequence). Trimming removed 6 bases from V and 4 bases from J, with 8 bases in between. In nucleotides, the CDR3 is TGCAGTGCCTCGGTGTCAGATACGCAGTATTTT. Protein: CSASVSDTQYF.

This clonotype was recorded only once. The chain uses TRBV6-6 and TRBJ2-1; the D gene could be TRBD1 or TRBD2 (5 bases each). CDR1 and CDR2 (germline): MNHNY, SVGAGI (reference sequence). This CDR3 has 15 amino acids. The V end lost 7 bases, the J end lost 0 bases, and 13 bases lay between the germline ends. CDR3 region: CASTRDHPSYNEQFF. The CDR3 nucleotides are TGTGCCAGCACCCGGGACCACCCCTCCTACAATGAGCAGTTCTTC.

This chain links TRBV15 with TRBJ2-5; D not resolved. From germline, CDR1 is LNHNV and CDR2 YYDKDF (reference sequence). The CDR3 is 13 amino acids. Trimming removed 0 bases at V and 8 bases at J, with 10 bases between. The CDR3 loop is CATSRDHARTQYF. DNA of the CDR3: TGTGCCACCAGCAGAGATCACGCCCGTACCCAGTACTTC.

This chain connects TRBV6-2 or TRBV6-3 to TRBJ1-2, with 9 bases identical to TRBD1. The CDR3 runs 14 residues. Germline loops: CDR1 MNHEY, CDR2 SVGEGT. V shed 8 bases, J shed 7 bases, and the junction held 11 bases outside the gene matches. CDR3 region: CASGMTGQGSGYTF. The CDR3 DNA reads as TGTGCCAGCGGAATGACGGGACAGGGAAGTGGCTACACCTTC.